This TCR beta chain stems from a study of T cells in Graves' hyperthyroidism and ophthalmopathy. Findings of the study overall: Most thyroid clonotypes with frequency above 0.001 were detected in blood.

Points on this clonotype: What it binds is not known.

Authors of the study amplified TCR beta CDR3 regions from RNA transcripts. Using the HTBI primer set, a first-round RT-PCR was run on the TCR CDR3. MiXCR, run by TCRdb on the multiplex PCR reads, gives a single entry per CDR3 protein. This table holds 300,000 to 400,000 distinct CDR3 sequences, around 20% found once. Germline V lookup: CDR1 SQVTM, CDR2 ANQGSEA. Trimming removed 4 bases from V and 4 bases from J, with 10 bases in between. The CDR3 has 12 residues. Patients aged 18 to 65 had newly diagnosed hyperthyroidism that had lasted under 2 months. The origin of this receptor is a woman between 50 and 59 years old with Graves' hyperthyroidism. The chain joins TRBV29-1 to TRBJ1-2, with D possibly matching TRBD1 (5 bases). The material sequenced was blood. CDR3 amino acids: CSVGGQPYGYTF. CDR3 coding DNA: TGCAGCGTTGGAGGACAACCCTATGGCTACACCTTC.